This is a list of T cell receptor beta chains from one sample in a study of OX40 agonist ivuxolimab in advanced cancers. Sequencing was performed with immunoSEQ multiplex PCR; in TCRdb, only in-frame clones are kept and a portion is missing. The table lists approximately 61,000 clones, 70% to 90% of them singletons. The source material was CD4+ or CD8+ T cells sorted from blood, sampled in a trial of the OX40 agonist ivuxolimab. The receptors were gathered from an adult with an advanced solid tumor such as melanoma, head and neck, liver or kidney cancer. Both conserved end residues are part of each CDR3. Fields, in order: J gene, clone size, V gene, D gene, CDR3 protein, CDR3 DNA. The D gene is left open where the match is weak. Some rows have no size entry. The others give once, few or many, or a class for an expanded clone.

TRBJ1-6,NA,TRBV6-1,NA,CASLGGAGSPLHF,TGTGCCAGCCTGGGGGGGGCAGGGTCACCCCTCCACTTT
TRBJ1-6,once,TRBV2,NA,CASSSDTNNSPLHF,TGTGCCAGCAGTTCTGACACAAATAATTCACCCCTCCACTTT
TRBJ1-1,NA,TRBV5-1,NA,CASSPSGAGTEAFF,TGCGCCAGCAGCCCGTCGGGGGCAGGCACTGAAGCTTTCTTT
TRBJ2-3,NA,TRBV15,NA,CATSRPSTDTQYF,TGTGCCACCAGCAGACCGTCAACAGATACGCAGTATTTT
TRBJ2-7,NA,TRBV29-1,TRBD1,CSARTGYNEQYF,TGCAGCGCCCGGACAGGGTACAACGAGCAGTACTTC
TRBJ1-5,NA,TRBV9,TRBD1,CASSEQGEDQPQHF,TGTGCCAGCAGCGAGCAGGGGGAGGATCAGCCCCAGCATTTT
TRBJ1-2,NA,TRBV18,NA,CASSSTATSHGYTF,TGTGCCAGCTCATCCACGGCCACTAGTCATGGCTACACCTTC
TRBJ1-1,once,TRBV2,TRBD1,CASTRGRTEAFF,TGTGCCAGCACCAGGGGGCGGACTGAAGCTTTCTTT
TRBJ1-1,NA,TRBV18,NA,CASSPAQGLIMNTEAFF,TGTGCCAGCTCACCAGCCCAGGGTTTGATTATGAACACTGAAGCTTTCTTT
TRBJ2-6,NA,TRBV28,TRBD1,CASSSGQGVLSGANVLTF,TGTGCCAGCAGTTCGGGACAGGGGGTATTGTCTGGGGCCAACGTCCTGACTTTC
TRBJ2-7,NA,TRBV6-1,TRBD1,CASSEEGTGVDEQYF,TGTGCCAGCAGTGAAGAAGGGACAGGGGTCGACGAGCAGTACTTC
TRBJ1-1,once,TRBV10-3,NA,CAISESGRTAQAFF,TGTGCCATCAGTGAGTCGGGGAGGACGGCCCAAGCTTTCTTT
TRBJ1-1,NA,TRBV9,TRBD1,CASSVLTGTNTEAFF,TGTGCCAGCAGCGTACTGACAGGGACCAACACTGAAGCTTTCTTT
TRBJ2-5,NA,TRBV18,NA,CASSPLRSPQETQYF,TGTGCCAGCTCACCTCTGAGGTCGCCTCAAGAGACCCAGTACTTC
TRBJ2-3,few,TRBV6-6,NA,CASSYSGRRDTQYF,TGTGCCAGCAGTTACTCGGGGAGGAGAGATACGCAGTATTTT
TRBJ2-1,NA,TRBV29-1,TRBD2,CSVAGAGTRYYNEQFF,TGCAGCGTTGCGGGCGCCGGGACTAGGTATTACAATGAGCAGTTCTTC
TRBJ2-5,once,TRBV30,TRBD2,CAWGGGLQETQYF,TGTGCCTGGGGCGGGGGGCTTCAAGAGACCCAGTACTTC
TRBJ2-2,NA,TRBV6-5,NA,CASSYGTANTGELFF,TGTGCCAGCAGTTACGGGACGGCGAACACCGGGGAGCTGTTTTTT
TRBJ2-6,NA,TRBV27,NA,CASSRLGANVLTF,TGTGCCAGCAGCCGCCTCGGGGCCAACGTCCTGACTTTC
TRBJ2-5,NA,TRBV10-3,NA,CAISDRAQRETQYF,TGTGCCATCAGTGACCGGGCCCAAAGGGAGACCCAGTACTTC
TRBJ2-1,NA,TRBV14,TRBD2,CASSQTSAYNEQFF,TGTGCCAGCAGCCAAACTAGCGCCTACAATGAGCAGTTCTTC
TRBJ1-1,NA,TRBV11-2,TRBD1,CASSFRQGKNTEAFF,TGTGCCAGCAGCTTTAGACAGGGAAAGAACACTGAAGCTTTCTTT
TRBJ2-7,NA,TRBV11-2,TRBD1,CASSLAGQASPQYF,TGTGCCAGCAGCTTGGCTGGACAGGCCTCGCCGCAGTACTTC
TRBJ2-5,NA,TRBV2,TRBD1,CASRQGETQYF,TGTGCCAGCAGACAGGGGGAGACCCAGTACTTC
TRBJ2-7,NA,TRBV7-2,TRBD1,CASSVGTGFLSSYEQYF,TGTGCCAGCAGCGTCGGGACAGGCTTTCTCAGCTCCTACGAGCAGTACTTC
TRBJ2-5,NA,TRBV11-2,NA,CASSSDRQETQYF,TGTGCCAGCAGCTCGGACAGACAAGAGACCCAGTACTTC
TRBJ2-7,NA,TRBV15,NA,CATSRDMVAREAEQYF,TGTGCCACCAGCAGAGATATGGTGGCCAGGGAGGCCGAGCAGTACTTC
TRBJ1-2,once,TRBV7-2,TRBD1,CASSSYRGPAEGGYTF,TGTGCCAGCAGCAGCTACAGGGGGCCAGCCGAGGGTGGCTACACCTTC
TRBJ2-3,NA,TRBV7-9,TRBD1,CANDRGGDTQYF,TGTGCCAATGACAGGGGAGGAGATACGCAGTATTTT
TRBJ1-4,NA,TRBV7-9,TRBD1,CASSLGQGNEKLFF,TGTGCCAGCAGCTTAGGACAGGGGAATGAAAAACTGTTTTTT
TRBJ2-5,NA,TRBV15,TRBD1,CATSIDRGPETQYF,TGTGCCACCAGCATCGACAGGGGGCCCGAGACCCAGTACTTC
TRBJ2-7,NA,TRBV18,NA,CASSPRTHEQYF,TGTGCCAGCTCACCAAGGACACACGAGCAGTACTTC
TRBJ1-3,medium-sized,TRBV30,TRBD1,CAWTANRGDAIYF,TGTGCCTGGACAGCGAACAGGGGGGACGCCATATATTTT
TRBJ2-1,NA,TRBV7-9,TRBD1,CASSKAGTGGMDEQFF,TGTGCCAGCAGCAAAGCCGGGACAGGGGGTATGGATGAGCAGTTCTTC
TRBJ2-5,NA,TRBV30,TRBD1,CAWSTGGETQYF,TGTGCCTGGAGCACAGGGGGCGAGACCCAGTACTTC
TRBJ1-3,NA,TRBV7-9,TRBD1,CASSPRGTAGNTIYF,TGTGCCAGCAGCCCCAGAGGGACAGCTGGAAACACCATATATTTT
TRBJ1-4,few,TRBV4-1,NA,CASSHDRRRGTNEKLFF,TGCGCCAGCAGCCACGACAGGAGGAGAGGGACTAATGAAAAACTGTTTTTT
TRBJ1-1,NA,TRBV11-2,NA,CASSLRWGALGTEAFF,TGTGCCAGCAGCTTAAGGTGGGGGGCGCTGGGCACTGAAGCTTTCTTT
TRBJ1-2,NA,TRBV7-2,NA,CASSQTDIYGYTF,TGTGCCAGCAGCCAGACAGATATCTATGGCTACACCTTC
TRBJ1-4,once,TRBV30,NA,CACQDVGGEKLFF,TGTGCCTGTCAGGACGTAGGGGGTGAAAAACTGTTTTTT
TRBJ2-5,few,TRBV5-1,NA,CASSSGAGREETQYF,TGCGCCAGCAGCTCGGGGGCAGGCAGAGAAGAGACCCAGTACTTC
TRBJ2-7,NA,TRBV18,NA,CASSPPNFPYEQYF,TGTGCCAGCTCACCACCTAACTTCCCGTACGAGCAGTACTTC
TRBJ1-2,once,TRBV18,TRBD1,CASSAGQAGNYGYTF,TGTGCCAGCTCAGCCGGACAGGCGGGTAACTATGGCTACACCTTC
TRBJ2-7,NA,TRBV25-1,TRBD2,CASSDWRGGRPYEQYF,TGTGCCAGCAGTGATTGGCGGGGGGGCCGCCCCTACGAGCAGTACTTC
TRBJ2-7,NA,TRBV7-3,NA,CASSLAHEQYF,TGTGCCAGCAGCTTAGCGCACGAGCAGTACTTC
TRBJ1-1,NA,TRBV5-4,NA,CASSLLAMNTEAFF,TGTGCCAGCAGCTTGCTTGCAATGAACACTGAAGCTTTCTTT